Listed here are 24 T cell receptor beta chains from one sample, sequenced in a study of relationships among human T cell subsets. From mRNA, alpha and beta CDR3 regions were amplified using semiquantitative ARM-PCR. In ARM-PCR, communal superprimers followed tagged nested gene-specific primers for exponential amplification. TCRdb re-called the multiplex PCR reads through MiXCR, storing one row per CDR3 protein. The table includes some 13,000 distinct CDR3 sequences, approximately 67% detected once. After CD25, CD56 and CD294 bead selections, the flow-through was collected as Th1 cells. The source material was CD4+ Th1 cells sorted from blood. The receptors were gathered from a man aged 35 to 55 in good health.

The chain is built from TRBV20-1 and TRBJ2-1, with D possibly TRBD2 on 5 matching bases. The V and J ends lost 3 bases and 5 bases respectively, with 11 bases between them. CDR3 size: 13 residues. Germline V gene data show CDR1 as DFQATT and CDR2 as SNEGSKA (reference sequence). The CDR3 coding sequence is TGCAGTGCTAGCGGGATCCGCCACAATGAGCAGTTCTTC. Its protein is CSASGIRHNEQFF.

The chain employs TRBV15 and TRBJ2-5, with 7 bases fitting TRBD1. This CDR3 region has 15 residues. The ends lost 2 bases at V and 2 bases at J; junction bases unmatched: 5. CDR1 LNHNV and CDR2 YYDKDF come from the germline V gene (reference sequence). CDR3 amino acids: CATSRTRDRQETQYF. The CDR3 DNA is TGTGCCACCAGCAGAACCCGGGACAGACAAGAGACCCAGTACTTC.

This clonotype is deemed medium-sized (0.01 to 0.1%). As DNA, the CDR3 is TGTGCCAGCAGAAGGACAGGGGTTCCAAATGAGCAGTTCTTC. This gives the protein CASRRTGVPNEQFF. The rearrangement links TRBV6-2 or TRBV6-3 to TRBJ2-1; TRBD1 matches 9 bases. The CDR3 contains 14 residues. Per germline, CDR1 MNHEY and CDR2 SVGEGT. V gave up 6 bases and J gave up 7 bases; unmatched junction bases: 7.

In this sample, this clonotype turned up a few times. The CDR3, as DNA: TGCAGCGTTTCCGGCAGTACCTACGAGCAGTACTTC. Amino acids: CSVSGSTYEQYF. This sequence joins TRBV29-1 and TRBJ2-7; D gene unclear. This CDR3 comprises 12 residues. The V and J ends lost 5 bases and 2 bases respectively, with 10 bases between them. Germline V gives CDR1 SQVTM, CDR2 ANQGSEA.

A few counts support this clonotype. V is TRBV6-6 and J is TRBJ2-7, with 12 nucleotides matching TRBD2. Trimming cost V 6 bases and J 4 bases; bases outside gene matches: 4. Germline CDR1 is MNHNY and CDR2 is SVGAGI (reference sequence). CDR3 length: 14 amino acids. DNA of the CDR3: TGTGCCAGCAGCCGGACTAGCGGGGAATACGAGCAGTACTTC. Amino acid sequence: CASSRTSGEYEQYF.

A few counts support this clonotype. The chain combines TRBV10-3 with TRBJ2-7; D call uncertain. Per the germline V gene, CDR1 is ENHRY and CDR2 is SYGVKD. V was trimmed by 4 bases and J by 1 base, leaving 5 bases between them. The CDR3 is 12 amino acids. The CDR3 loop is CAISGKSYEQYF. DNA of the CDR3: TGTGCCATCAGTGGGAAGTCCTACGAGCAGTACTTC.

The rearrangement links TRBV28 to TRBJ1-5; D perhaps matches TRBD1 (5 bases). CDR3 length equals 13 residues. The ends were cut back, 6 bases at V and 6 bases at J, with 12 bases in the middle. Looked up from germline, CDR1 is MDHEN and CDR2 is SYDVKM. This CDR3 reads CASSGGPSQPQHF. The CDR3 nucleotides read TGTGCCAGCAGCGGGGGACCCAGTCAGCCCCAGCATTTT.

V usage is TRBV5-6 and J usage is TRBJ2-1; either TRBD1 or TRBD2 may fit D (6 bases each). Deletions cut 5 bases from V and 9 bases from J, with 9 bases between. The CDR3 is 11 amino acids. Germline lookup yields CDR1 SGHDT and CDR2 YYEEEE. The CDR3 bases are TGTGCCAGCAGTTGGGGGGCTGAGCAGTTCTTC. It codes for CASSWGAEQFF.

This sequence joins TRBV12-3 or TRBV12-4 and TRBJ2-3, with D perhaps TRBD1 (5 bases). Trimming left V 6 bases short and J 4 bases short, with 17 bases between. CDR3 length equals 15 residues. The CDR3 DNA reads TGTGCCAGCAGGCGGAGTTTAGGGGCTCCAGATACGCAGTATTTT. Its translation: CASRRSLGAPDTQYF.

This chain links TRBV10-2 with TRBJ2-1, with D possibly matching TRBD2 (6 bases). The CDR3 is 16 residues long. The germline V and J ends were trimmed by 2 bases and 0 bases, with 11 bases remaining between them. Germline V lookup: CDR1 WSHSY, CDR2 SAAADI. The chain's CDR3 is CASSEGTPSSYNEQFF. As DNA, the CDR3 is TGCGCCAGCAGTGAGGGGACTCCCAGCTCCTACAATGAGCAGTTCTTC.

This clonotype was seen only a few times. The chain recombines TRBV11-2 with TRBJ2-3, with a tentative D call TRBD1 (6 bases). V lost 4 bases, J lost 0 bases, and 23 bases lay in between. Germline CDR1 is SGHAT and CDR2 is FQNNGV. The CDR3 is 19 residues long. The CDR3 here is CASSSGSTGPLTSTDTQYF. The CDR3 DNA follows: TGTGCCAGCAGCTCGGGGTCGACAGGTCCACTAACTAGCACAGATACGCAGTATTTT. The whole variable domain, remainder taken from reference TRBV11-2 and TRBJ2-3, is EAGVAQSPRYKIIEKRQSVAFWCNPISGHATLYWYQQILGQGPKLLIQFQNNGVVDDSQLPKDRFSAERLKGVDSTLKIQPAKLEDSAVYLCASSSGSTGPLTSTDTQYFGPGTRLTVL.

The CDR3, as DNA: TGTGCCAGCAGGACTAGCACAGATACGCAGTATTTT. Encoded protein: CASRTSTDTQYF. The chain has TRBV28 and TRBJ2-3, with D unclear. The CDR3 contains 12 residues. Trimming removed 6 bases at V and 0 bases at J, with 4 bases between. Germline loops: CDR1 MDHEN, CDR2 SYDVKM.

The table lists this clonotype with a few counts. The V gene is TRBV20-1, the J gene TRBJ1-5; D may be TRBD1 (5 bases). Trimming removed 3 bases from V and 4 bases from J, with 19 bases in between. Germline V gene data show CDR1 as DFQATT and CDR2 as SNEGSKA (reference sequence). The CDR3 runs to 16 residues. The CDR3 DNA reads as TGCAGTGCTAGGGGGAGGAGGGACCTTATGAATCAGCCCCAGCATTTT. It translates to CSARGRRDLMNQPQHF.

This rearrangement joins TRBV29-1 to TRBJ1-2, with 8 bases that match TRBD1. V was clipped by 6 bases and J by 4 bases; unmatched bases: 10. Germline CDR1 and CDR2: SQVTM and ANQGSEA. CDR3 length: 14 residues. The CDR3 loop reads CSVATGATSYGYTF. Here the CDR3 DNA reads TGCAGCGTCGCGACAGGGGCGACATCCTATGGCTACACCTTC.

This clonotype was seen only a few times. This chain connects TRBV28 to TRBJ2-7; either TRBD1 or TRBD2 may fit D (5 bases each). V lost 7 bases and J 5 bases, leaving 18 bases between the germline ends. CDR1 and CDR2 from the germline V gene are MDHEN and SYDVKM. The CDR3 runs to 14 residues. The CDR3 DNA sequence: TGTGCCAGCAAACCCCGGGACCTTATGAACGAGCAGTACTTC. Encoded protein: CASKPRDLMNEQYF.

J is TRBJ2-3 and V is TRBV10-3, with 9 bases fitting TRBD1. CDR3 length equals 16 residues. V was pared by 3 bases and J by 1 base, with 5 bases of the junction left unmatched. CDR1 is ENHRY and CDR2 is SYGVKD in the germline V gene. The CDR3 coding sequence is TGTGCCATCAGTGAAGTGGGACAGGGCCGCACAGATACGCAGTATTTT. It encodes CAISEVGQGRTDTQYF.

V gene TRBV6-1 combines with J gene TRBJ2-7, with 9 bases identical to TRBD2. The CDR3 contains 14 residues. J lost 2 bases, V lost 11 bases, and 10 bases had no gene match. The germline gives CDR1 MNHNS, CDR2 SASEGT. CDR3 amino acids: CAVEAGLATYEQYF. The CDR3 DNA is TGTGCCGTCGAGGCTGGACTAGCGACCTACGAGCAGTACTTC.

The chain joins TRBV5-1 to TRBJ1-1; TRBD1 is a possible D gene (5 bases). The CDR3 is made up of 14 amino acids. The germline V gene has CDR1 SGHRS and CDR2 YFSETQ. V lost 3 bases and J lost 1, with 10 bases in between. The DNA for the CDR3 is TGCGCCAGCAGCTATTACAGGAAGAACACTGAAGCTTTCTTT. It translates to CASSYYRKNTEAFF.

The chain couples TRBV7-9 to TRBJ2-7, with D perhaps TRBD2 (6 bases). Germline loops: CDR1 SEHNR, CDR2 FQNEAQ (reference sequence). This CDR3 region has 13 residues. V was cut by 4 bases and J by 6 bases, with 13 bases left in between. CDR3 residues: CASSYRDGGEQYF. The DNA for the CDR3 is TGTGCCAGCAGCTACCGGGACGGGGGCGAGCAGTACTTC.

This CDR3 reads CATSPRYGTQYF. The CDR3 DNA reads TGTGCCACCAGCCCTAGATACGGGACGCAGTATTTT. This rearrangement joins TRBV15 to TRBJ2-3; D gene ambiguous. V lost 5 bases, J lost 9 bases, and 12 bases lay in between. In germline, CDR1 is LNHNV, CDR2 YYDKDF (reference sequence). The CDR3 extends over 12 amino acids.

The rearrangement uses TRBV7-9 and TRBJ1-4; D is unresolved. CDR3 length: 13 amino acids. The germline V gene encodes CDR1 SEHNR and CDR2 FQNEAQ (reference sequence). Trimming removed 3 bases at V and 6 bases at J, with 8 bases between. The CDR3 is CASSFPPDEKLFF. CDR3 DNA sequence: TGTGCCAGCAGCTTTCCGCCGGATGAAAAACTGTTTTTT. Full variable domain (rest looked up from reference TRBV7-9 and TRBJ1-4): DTGVSQNPRHKITKRGQNVTFRCDPISEHNRLYWYRQTLGQGPEFLTYFQNEAQLEKSRLLSDRFSAERPKGSFSTLEIQRTEQGDSAMYLCASSFPPDEKLFFGSGTQLSVL.

The CDR3 bases are TGCAGTGCTAGAGGTGAGGCGCGGGAGCAGTTCTTC. The encoded protein is CSARGEAREQFF. This chain joins TRBV20-1 and TRBJ2-1; D gene unclear. Germline V gene lookup returns CDR1 DFQATT and CDR2 SNEGSKA (reference sequence). Between the trimmed V and J ends, which lost 1 base and 10 bases, there was a span of 11 bases. CDR3 size: 12 residues.

CDR3 sequence reads: CASSLEQANTEAFF. DNA of the CDR3: TGCGCCAGCAGCTTGGAGCAAGCGAACACTGAAGCTTTCTTT. The chain combines TRBV5-1 with TRBJ1-1; D unresolved. The CDR3 totals 14 residues. Germline CDR1 reads SGHRS; CDR2 reads YFSETQ. Trimming shortened V by 0 bases and J by 1 base, and 7 bases separated the two germline ends.

This clonotype was detected a few times. The CDR3 sequence: CASSGGGQRYNEQFF. For the CDR3, the DNA is TGCGCCAGCAGCGGGGGCGGACAGAGGTACAATGAGCAGTTCTTC. V and J are TRBV5-1 and TRBJ2-1, with D perhaps matching TRBD1 (6 bases). The CDR3 spans 15 residues. V gave up 4 bases and J gave up 4 bases, with 15 bases separating them. CDR1 is SGHRS and CDR2 is YFSETQ in the germline V gene.